A selection of T cell receptor beta chains follows, all from one sample in a study of T cell responses to AZD1222 COVID-19 vaccine. Here immunoSEQ multiplex PCR was the method, and the copy in TCRdb shows in-frame clones only, minus some. This table has about 130,000 clones, 85% to 90% appearing once. Sequencing was performed on peripheral blood, taken on day 0 of AZD1222 vaccination. The receptors were sampled from an adult in good health. The CDR3 runs from the conserved cysteine through the conserved F or W. D genes are given only for firm matches. Some rows mark clone size as missing; the rest say once, few, many or name a class of expanded clone.

d_call: TRBD1
clone_size: .
v_call: TRBV5-8
j_call: TRBJ2-2
cdr3_length: 15
cdr3_aa: CASSKQGVGTGELFF
cdr3_nt: TGTGCCAGCAGCAAACAGGGGGTCGGCACCGGGGAGCTGTTTTTT

d_call: .
clone_size: .
v_call: TRBV9
j_call: TRBJ2-3
cdr3_length: 13
cdr3_aa: CASSDDRTDTQYF
cdr3_nt: TGTGCCAGCAGCGATGACAGAACAGATACGCAGTATTTT

d_call: .
clone_size: .
v_call: TRBV2
j_call: TRBJ2-7
cdr3_length: 15
cdr3_aa: CASSENRPGAGRQYF
cdr3_nt: TGTGCCAGCAGTGAAAACAGGCCGGGGGCCGGTCGGCAGTACTTC

d_call: .
clone_size: once
v_call: TRBV2
j_call: TRBJ1-2
cdr3_length: 13
cdr3_aa: CASQGRDLYGYTF
cdr3_nt: TGTGCGTCTCAGGGGAGGGACCTCTATGGCTACACCTTC

d_call: .
clone_size: .
v_call: TRBV5-6
j_call: TRBJ1-1
cdr3_length: 13
cdr3_aa: CASSLGGVTEAFF
cdr3_nt: TGTGCCAGCAGCTTGGGAGGGGTCACTGAAGCTTTCTTT

d_call: .
clone_size: .
v_call: TRBV29-1
j_call: TRBJ1-2
cdr3_length: 14
cdr3_aa: CSVEQGGADYGYTF
cdr3_nt: TGCAGCGTGGAACAGGGCGGAGCGGACTATGGCTACACCTTC

d_call: TRBD2
clone_size: .
v_call: TRBV5-1
j_call: TRBJ2-1
cdr3_length: 15
cdr3_aa: CASSATSGATNEQFF
cdr3_nt: TGCGCCAGCAGCGCGACTAGCGGGGCCACAAATGAGCAGTTCTTC

d_call: .
clone_size: .
v_call: TRBV5-1
j_call: TRBJ2-6
cdr3_length: 15
cdr3_aa: CASSPGLLRANVLTF
cdr3_nt: TGCGCCAGCAGCCCGGGCCTTCTCAGGGCCAACGTCCTGACTTTC

d_call: TRBD1
clone_size: .
v_call: TRBV4-1
j_call: TRBJ2-6
cdr3_length: 19
cdr3_aa: CASSSRQGASGSGANVLTF
cdr3_nt: TGCGCCAGCAGCTCTCGACAGGGGGCTTCTGGCTCTGGGGCCAACGTCCTGACTTTC

d_call: .
clone_size: .
v_call: TRBV11-3
j_call: TRBJ2-2
cdr3_length: 15
cdr3_aa: CASGPGDFYTGELFF
cdr3_nt: TGTGCCAGCGGCCCCGGGGACTTCTACACCGGGGAGCTGTTTTTT

d_call: TRBD2
clone_size: .
v_call: TRBV5-6
j_call: TRBJ2-1
cdr3_length: 17
cdr3_aa: CASSFVSGAGTYNEQFF
cdr3_nt: TGTGCCAGCAGCTTCGTTAGCGGGGCCGGGACTTACAATGAGCAGTTCTTC

d_call: TRBD1
clone_size: .
v_call: TRBV5-4
j_call: TRBJ2-2
cdr3_length: 17
cdr3_aa: CASRQGKGALGGGELFF
cdr3_nt: TGTGCCAGCAGACAAGGAAAGGGGGCCCTAGGTGGCGGGGAGCTGTTTTTT

d_call: TRBD1
clone_size: .
v_call: TRBV20-1
j_call: TRBJ1-5
cdr3_length: 15
cdr3_aa: CSAIDRVGSNQPQHF
cdr3_nt: TGCAGTGCTATTGACAGGGTCGGAAGCAATCAGCCCCAGCATTTT

d_call: TRBD1
clone_size: .
v_call: TRBV6-2/TRBV6-3
j_call: TRBJ1-1
cdr3_length: 14
cdr3_aa: CASSYAGGGTEAFF
cdr3_nt: TGTGCCAGCAGTTACGCAGGGGGTGGCACTGAAGCTTTCTTT

d_call: .
clone_size: .
v_call: TRBV5-6
j_call: TRBJ2-1
cdr3_length: 16
cdr3_aa: CASSSGPPPSYNEQFF
cdr3_nt: TGTGCCAGCAGCTCTGGACCACCACCCTCCTACAATGAGCAGTTCTTC

d_call: TRBD1
clone_size: .
v_call: TRBV3-1/TRBV3-2
j_call: TRBJ1-6
cdr3_length: 15
cdr3_aa: CASSQGDRDNSPLHF
cdr3_nt: TGTGCCAGCAGCCAAGGGGACAGAGATAATTCACCCCTCCACTTT

d_call: .
clone_size: few
v_call: TRBV7-2
j_call: TRBJ1-1
cdr3_length: 13
cdr3_aa: CASRQNMNTEAFF
cdr3_nt: TGTGCCAGCCGACAGAACATGAACACTGAAGCTTTCTTT

d_call: .
clone_size: .
v_call: TRBV6-2/TRBV6-3
j_call: TRBJ2-7
cdr3_length: 14
cdr3_aa: CASSRGPEVAEQYF
cdr3_nt: TGTGCCAGCAGCCGCGGGCCCGAAGTGGCCGAGCAGTACTTC

d_call: .
clone_size: .
v_call: TRBV2
j_call: TRBJ1-5
cdr3_length: 14
cdr3_aa: CASSDRGRNQPQHF
cdr3_nt: TGTGCCAGCAGTGATAGGGGGAGGAATCAGCCCCAGCATTTT

d_call: .
clone_size: .
v_call: TRBV6-2/TRBV6-3
j_call: TRBJ1-5
cdr3_length: 14
cdr3_aa: CASSSDRYYQPQHF
cdr3_nt: TGTGCCAGCAGTTCAGACAGGTACTATCAGCCCCAGCATTTT

d_call: TRBD1
clone_size: .
v_call: TRBV7-3
j_call: TRBJ1-2
cdr3_length: 13
cdr3_aa: CASSSAGQGGYTF
cdr3_nt: TGTGCCAGCAGCTCTGCGGGACAGGGTGGCTACACCTTC

d_call: .
clone_size: .
v_call: TRBV6-5
j_call: TRBJ1-2
cdr3_length: 13
cdr3_aa: CASSPYPGGGYTF
cdr3_nt: TGTGCCAGCAGTCCGTACCCGGGAGGTGGCTACACCTTC

d_call: .
clone_size: .
v_call: TRBV2
j_call: TRBJ1-5
cdr3_length: 14
cdr3_aa: CASQSRQVDLPQHF
cdr3_nt: TGTGCCAGCCAATCACGGCAGGTAGACCTGCCCCAGCATTTT

d_call: .
clone_size: .
v_call: TRBV12-3/TRBV12-4
j_call: TRBJ2-3
cdr3_length: 13
cdr3_aa: CASSLPGTDTQYF
cdr3_nt: TGTGCCAGCAGTTTACCGGGAACAGATACGCAGTATTTT

d_call: .
clone_size: .
v_call: TRBV5-1
j_call: TRBJ2-5
cdr3_length: 14
cdr3_aa: CASSPGGPGETQYF
cdr3_nt: TGCGCCAGCAGCCCCGGCGGCCCCGGGGAGACCCAGTACTTC

d_call: .
clone_size: .
v_call: TRBV7-3
j_call: TRBJ1-1
cdr3_length: 13
cdr3_aa: CASSLKASLDAFF
cdr3_nt: TGTGCCAGCAGCTTAAAGGCCAGCCTTGATGCTTTCTTT

d_call: .
clone_size: .
v_call: TRBV11-2
j_call: TRBJ2-1
cdr3_length: 18
cdr3_aa: CASSLPPIRRWQDNEQFF
cdr3_nt: TGTGCCAGCAGCTTACCCCCGATAAGGCGGTGGCAGGACAATGAGCAGTTCTTC

d_call: .
clone_size: .
v_call: TRBV12-3/TRBV12-4
j_call: TRBJ2-7
cdr3_length: 13
cdr3_aa: CASSLVGLGEQYF
cdr3_nt: TGTGCCAGCAGTTTGGTAGGGTTGGGGGAGCAGTACTTC

d_call: .
clone_size: .
v_call: TRBV10-3
j_call: TRBJ1-1
cdr3_length: 16
cdr3_aa: CAISEIPGRPNTEAFF
cdr3_nt: TGTGCCATCAGTGAGATCCCAGGGCGACCGAACACTGAAGCTTTCTTT

d_call: TRBD1
clone_size: .
v_call: TRBV19
j_call: TRBJ2-7
cdr3_length: 14
cdr3_aa: CATRDRGVSYEQYF
cdr3_nt: TGTGCCACTCGAGACAGGGGTGTTTCCTACGAGCAGTACTTC

d_call: .
clone_size: .
v_call: TRBV9
j_call: TRBJ2-7
cdr3_length: 14
cdr3_aa: CASSVFPSSYEQYF
cdr3_nt: TGTGCCAGCAGCGTTTTCCCCAGCTCCTACGAGCAGTACTTC

d_call: TRBD1
clone_size: .
v_call: TRBV7-2
j_call: TRBJ2-1
cdr3_length: 14
cdr3_aa: CASTGRQGYNEQFF
cdr3_nt: TGTGCCAGCACCGGACGACAGGGCTACAATGAGCAGTTCTTC

d_call: .
clone_size: .
v_call: TRBV7-2
j_call: TRBJ2-2
cdr3_length: 15
cdr3_aa: CASSLYRSNTGELFF
cdr3_nt: TGTGCCAGCAGCTTATACCGATCGAACACCGGGGAGCTGTTTTTT

d_call: .
clone_size: .
v_call: TRBV5-8
j_call: TRBJ1-1
cdr3_length: 13
cdr3_aa: CASSKNRGTEAFF
cdr3_nt: TGTGCCAGCAGCAAAAACCGGGGGACTGAAGCTTTCTTT

d_call: TRBD2
clone_size: .
v_call: TRBV3-1/TRBV3-2
j_call: TRBJ2-1
cdr3_length: 19
cdr3_aa: CASSQATTSGGSSYNEQFF
cdr3_nt: TGTGCCAGCAGCCAAGCGACGACTAGCGGGGGGTCCTCCTACAATGAGCAGTTCTTC

d_call: TRBD2
clone_size: .
v_call: TRBV7-9
j_call: TRBJ2-5
cdr3_length: 18
cdr3_aa: CASSAGTSGGFVEETQYF
cdr3_nt: TGTGCCAGCAGCGCCGGGACTAGCGGGGGGTTTGTAGAAGAGACCCAGTACTTC

d_call: .
clone_size: .
v_call: TRBV20-1
j_call: TRBJ1-3
cdr3_length: 11
cdr3_aa: CSALSGNTIYF
cdr3_nt: TGCAGTGCACTAAGTGGAAACACCATATATTTT

d_call: .
clone_size: few
v_call: TRBV4-2
j_call: TRBJ1-5
cdr3_length: 14
cdr3_aa: CASSQDRSNQPQHF
cdr3_nt: TGTGCCAGCAGCCAAGACAGGAGCAATCAGCCCCAGCATTTT

d_call: .
clone_size: .
v_call: TRBV12-2
j_call: TRBJ2-7
cdr3_length: 16
cdr3_aa: CASRPRTGLLGGEQYF
cdr3_nt: TGTGCAAGTCGCCCCCGGACAGGCCTTTTGGGGGGCGAGCAGTACTTC

d_call: .
clone_size: .
v_call: TRBV11-2
j_call: TRBJ1-1
cdr3_length: 16
cdr3_aa: CASSSTKGSLNTEAFF
cdr3_nt: TGTGCCAGCAGCTCTACTAAAGGGAGTTTGAACACTGAAGCTTTCTTT

d_call: .
clone_size: .
v_call: TRBV19
j_call: TRBJ1-2
cdr3_length: 19
cdr3_aa: CANQQYQVPKIHGSGGYTF
cdr3_nt: TGTGCCAACCAACAATATCAGGTACCAAAGATTCACGGATCGGGGGGCTACACCTTC

d_call: .
clone_size: .
v_call: TRBV18
j_call: TRBJ1-1
cdr3_length: 15
cdr3_aa: CASSPPGTLNTEAFF
cdr3_nt: TGTGCCAGCTCACCACCGGGCACATTGAACACTGAAGCTTTCTTT

d_call: TRBD1
clone_size: .
v_call: TRBV2
j_call: TRBJ2-7
cdr3_length: 14
cdr3_aa: CASSEGTGKAEQYF
cdr3_nt: TGTGCCAGCAGTGAAGGGACAGGGAAGGCGGAGCAGTACTTC

d_call: .
clone_size: .
v_call: TRBV5-1
j_call: TRBJ1-2
cdr3_length: 15
cdr3_aa: CASSLSFPSISAYTF
cdr3_nt: TGCGCCAGCAGCTTGTCGTTTCCGTCCATCTCGGCATACACCTTC

d_call: TRBD1
clone_size: .
v_call: TRBV4-1
j_call: TRBJ2-5
cdr3_length: 17
cdr3_aa: CASSQGDGTGHGETQYF
cdr3_nt: TGCGCCAGCAGCCAAGGTGACGGGACAGGGCACGGGGAGACCCAGTACTTC

d_call: TRBD2
clone_size: .
v_call: TRBV4-2
j_call: TRBJ2-3
cdr3_length: 17
cdr3_aa: CASSQNPTSGGTDTQYF
cdr3_nt: TGTGCCAGCAGCCAAAACCCCACTAGCGGAGGCACAGATACGCAGTATTTT

d_call: .
clone_size: .
v_call: TRBV28
j_call: TRBJ2-3
cdr3_length: 15
cdr3_aa: CASSSYRESTDTQYF
cdr3_nt: TGTGCCAGCAGTTCCTACAGGGAGAGCACAGATACGCAGTATTTT

d_call: TRBD2
clone_size: once
v_call: TRBV9
j_call: TRBJ2-1
cdr3_length: 16
cdr3_aa: CASSLSLAGAYNEQFF
cdr3_nt: TGTGCCAGCAGCCTCTCATTAGCGGGGGCATACAATGAGCAGTTCTTC

d_call: .
clone_size: once
v_call: TRBV18
j_call: TRBJ1-2
cdr3_length: 15
cdr3_aa: CASSPPTTGIYGYTF
cdr3_nt: TGTGCCAGCTCACCTCCCACTACAGGAATCTATGGCTACACCTTC

d_call: .
clone_size: .
v_call: TRBV2
j_call: TRBJ2-2
cdr3_length: 15
cdr3_aa: CASSPGGLSTGELFF
cdr3_nt: TGTGCCAGCAGTCCGGGCGGGTTAAGCACCGGGGAGCTGTTTTTT

d_call: .
clone_size: once
v_call: TRBV28
j_call: TRBJ1-4
cdr3_length: 16
cdr3_aa: CASTPDSFYLNEKLFF
cdr3_nt: TGTGCCAGCACCCCTGACAGCTTCTACTTGAATGAAAAACTGTTTTTT

d_call: TRBD1
clone_size: .
v_call: TRBV24-1
j_call: TRBJ1-2
cdr3_length: 15
cdr3_aa: CATSDTRTGGDSYTF
cdr3_nt: TGTGCCACCAGTGATACCAGGACAGGGGGCGATAGCTACACCTTC